Listed below are T cell receptor beta chains from one sample, sequenced in a study of T-cell reconstitution after alpha-beta-depleted transplantation in children. TCRdb re-called the PCR reads with MiXCR, one entry per CDR3 protein. Of over 300,000 distinct CDR3 sequences listed, about 9.4% are singletons. Sequences were derived from PBMCs from the stem cell graft donor, sampled from the stem cell graft. These receptors originate from a human donor who donated a stem cell graft to a child with acute lymphoblastic leukemia. Both conserved end residues are part of each CDR3. A D gene is named only where the DNA matches it firmly. The listing skips clone size in some rows; elsewhere it reads once, few, many or a size class.

J,size,D,V,DNA,CDR3
TRBJ2-5,NA,NA,TRBV5-4,TGTGCCAGCAGCTTGGGGTACTCTCCCGGAGAGACCCAGTACTTC,CASSLGYSPGETQYF
TRBJ2-1,many,NA,TRBV7-6,TGTGCCAGCAGCTTAGAGTATGAGGGGTCAAGAGACAATGAGCAGTTCTTC,CASSLEYEGSRDNEQFF
TRBJ2-3,few,TRBD2,TRBV10-3,TGTGCCATCAGCAGGCTAGCGGGAGGGGGCACAGATACGCAGTATTTT,CAISRLAGGGTDTQYF
TRBJ2-7,few,TRBD2,TRBV5-1,TGCGCCAGCAGCTTGGCTAGCGGGAGATTCTACGAGCAGTACTTC,CASSLASGRFYEQYF
TRBJ2-7,NA,NA,TRBV20-1,TGCAGTGCTAGCAGCCTTAGCGGAGGACCCTACGAGCAGTACTTC,CSASSLSGGPYEQYF
TRBJ2-3,few,NA,TRBV7-9,TGTGCCAGCAGCCCCGGCGGAGCCTTGAGCACAGATACGCAGTATTTT,CASSPGGALSTDTQYF
TRBJ2-7,NA,TRBD1,TRBV29-1,TGCAGCGTTGAAGATCGGGACAGACACTACGAGCAGTACTTC,CSVEDRDRHYEQYF
TRBJ1-2,NA,NA,TRBV30,TGTGCCTGGAGGAGGGCGCAGGGGAAATTGTGGGACTATGGCTACACCTTC,CAWRRAQGKLWDYGYTF
TRBJ2-7,NA,TRBD1,TRBV28,TGTGCCAGCAGTCTCGGGACAGGGACCGCCGGGCAGTACTTC,CASSLGTGTAGQYF
TRBJ1-1,many,NA,TRBV7-3,TGTGCCAGCAGCTTAGCTGCCCAGAGCACTGAAGCTTTCTTT,CASSLAAQSTEAFF
TRBJ2-1,NA,TRBD2,TRBV5-1,TGCGCCAGCAGCTTGGTTGCGGGAGGGCCAACTTACAATGAGCAGTTCTTC,CASSLVAGGPTYNEQFF
TRBJ2-2,NA,TRBD2,TRBV4-1,TGCGCCAGCAGCCAAGATGTGCGACTAGCAGGCACCGGGGAGCTGTTTTTT,CASSQDVRLAGTGELFF
TRBJ2-7,NA,TRBD1,TRBV6-1,TGTGCCAGCAGAATCACCGGGACAGGGTACTACGAGCAGTACTTC,CASRITGTGYYEQYF
TRBJ2-1,NA,TRBD2,TRBV20-1,TGCAGTGCGAGGACTAGCGGGGGGTTTTACAATGAGCAGTTCTTC,CSARTSGGFYNEQFF